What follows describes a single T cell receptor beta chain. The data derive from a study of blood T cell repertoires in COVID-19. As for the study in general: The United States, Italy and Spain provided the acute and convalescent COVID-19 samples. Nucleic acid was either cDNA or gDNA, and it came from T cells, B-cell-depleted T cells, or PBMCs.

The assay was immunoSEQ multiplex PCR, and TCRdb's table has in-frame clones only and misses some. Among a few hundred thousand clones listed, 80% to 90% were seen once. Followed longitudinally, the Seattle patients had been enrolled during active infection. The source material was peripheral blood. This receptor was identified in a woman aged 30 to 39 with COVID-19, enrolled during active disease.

As DNA, the CDR3 is TGCGCCAGCAGCCTCAACAAGGGGCGGTACGAGCAGTACTTC. This gives the protein CASSLNKGRYEQYF. The J gene is TRBJ2-7, the V gene TRBV4-3; D is perhaps TRBD1 (5 bases). CDR1 and CDR2 from the germline V gene are LGHNA and YSLEER. Trimming left V 4 bases short and J 4 bases short, with 14 bases between. The CDR3 spans 14 residues.